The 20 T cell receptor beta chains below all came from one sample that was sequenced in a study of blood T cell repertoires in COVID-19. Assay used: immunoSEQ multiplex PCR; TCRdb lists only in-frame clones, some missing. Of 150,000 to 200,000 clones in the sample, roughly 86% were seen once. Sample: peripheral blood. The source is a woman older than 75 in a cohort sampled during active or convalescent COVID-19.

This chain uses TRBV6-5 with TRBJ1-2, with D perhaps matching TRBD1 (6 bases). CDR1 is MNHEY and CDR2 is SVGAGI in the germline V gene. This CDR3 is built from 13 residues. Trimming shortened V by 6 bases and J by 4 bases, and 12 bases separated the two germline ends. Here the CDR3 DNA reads TGTGCCAGCAGGGACAGTGGGACCTATGGCTACACCTTC. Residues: CASRDSGTYGYTF.

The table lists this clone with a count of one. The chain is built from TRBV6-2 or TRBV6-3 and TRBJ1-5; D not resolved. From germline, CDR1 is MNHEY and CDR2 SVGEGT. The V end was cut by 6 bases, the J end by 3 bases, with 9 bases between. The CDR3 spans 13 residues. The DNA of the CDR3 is TGTGCCAGCAGCCTTGGCCACAATCAGCCCCAGCATTTT. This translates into CASSLGHNQPQHF.

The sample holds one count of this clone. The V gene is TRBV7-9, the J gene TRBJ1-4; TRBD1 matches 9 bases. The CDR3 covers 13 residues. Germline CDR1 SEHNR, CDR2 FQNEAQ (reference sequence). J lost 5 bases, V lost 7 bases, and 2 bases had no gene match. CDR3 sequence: CASIGQGNEKLFF. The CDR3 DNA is TGTGCCAGCATTGGACAGGGGAATGAAAAACTGTTTTTT. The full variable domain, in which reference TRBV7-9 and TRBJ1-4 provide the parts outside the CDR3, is DTGVSQNPRHKITKRGQNVTFRCDPISEHNRLYWYRQTLGQGPEFLTYFQNEAQLEKSRLLSDRFSAERPKGSFSTLEIQRTEQGDSAMYLCASIGQGNEKLFFGSGTQLSVL.

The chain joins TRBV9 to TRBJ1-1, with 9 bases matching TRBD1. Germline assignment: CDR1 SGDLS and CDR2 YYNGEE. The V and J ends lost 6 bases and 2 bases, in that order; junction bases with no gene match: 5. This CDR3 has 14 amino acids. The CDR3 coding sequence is TGTGCCAGCAACAGGGACAGGGTAAACACTGAAGCTTTCTTT. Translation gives CASNRDRVNTEAFF.

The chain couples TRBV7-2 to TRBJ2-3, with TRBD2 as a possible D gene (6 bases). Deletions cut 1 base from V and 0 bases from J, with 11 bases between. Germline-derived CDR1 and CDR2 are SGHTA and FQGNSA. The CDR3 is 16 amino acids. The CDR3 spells CASSLGWTTSTDTQYF. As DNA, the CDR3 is TGTGCCAGCAGCTTAGGATGGACTACTAGCACAGATACGCAGTATTTT.

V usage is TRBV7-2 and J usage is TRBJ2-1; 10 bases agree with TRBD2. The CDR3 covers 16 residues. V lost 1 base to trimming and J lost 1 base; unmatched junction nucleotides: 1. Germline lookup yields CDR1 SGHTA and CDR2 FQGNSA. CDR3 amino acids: CASSLGAGGSYNEQFF. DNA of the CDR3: TGTGCCAGCAGCTTAGGAGCGGGGGGGTCCTACAATGAGCAGTTCTTC.

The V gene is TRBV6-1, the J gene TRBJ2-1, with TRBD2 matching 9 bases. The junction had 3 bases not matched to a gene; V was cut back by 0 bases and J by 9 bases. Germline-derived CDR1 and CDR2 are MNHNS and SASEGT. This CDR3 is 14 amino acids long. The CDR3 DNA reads TGTGCCAGCAGTGAAGCGGGTAGCGGGAGTGAGCAGTTCTTC. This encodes CASSEAGSGSEQFF.

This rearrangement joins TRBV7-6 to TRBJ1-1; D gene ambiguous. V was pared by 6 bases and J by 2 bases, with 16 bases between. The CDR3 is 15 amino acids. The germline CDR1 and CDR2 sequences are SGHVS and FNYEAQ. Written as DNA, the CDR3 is TGTGCCAGCAGAAACCCACGAGGCAGAAACACTGAAGCTTTCTTT. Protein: CASRNPRGRNTEAFF.

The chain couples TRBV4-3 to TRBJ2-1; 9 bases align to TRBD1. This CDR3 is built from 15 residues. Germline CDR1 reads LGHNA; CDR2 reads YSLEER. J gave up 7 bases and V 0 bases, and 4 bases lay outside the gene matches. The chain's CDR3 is CASSQEQGATNEQFF. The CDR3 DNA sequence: TGCGCCAGCAGCCAAGAACAGGGGGCAACGAATGAGCAGTTCTTC.

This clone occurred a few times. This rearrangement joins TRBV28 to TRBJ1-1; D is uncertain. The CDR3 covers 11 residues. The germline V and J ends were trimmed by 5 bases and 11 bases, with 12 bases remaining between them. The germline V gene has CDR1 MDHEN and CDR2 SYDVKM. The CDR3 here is CASSTADKAFF. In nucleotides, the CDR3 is TGTGCCAGCAGTACAGCAGATAAGGCTTTCTTT.

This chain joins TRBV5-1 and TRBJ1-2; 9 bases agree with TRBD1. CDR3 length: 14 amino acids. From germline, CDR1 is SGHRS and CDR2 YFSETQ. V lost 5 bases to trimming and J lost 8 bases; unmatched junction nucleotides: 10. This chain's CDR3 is CASSTGQGGEGYTF. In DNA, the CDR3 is TGCGCCAGCAGTACGGGACAGGGAGGAGAGGGCTACACCTTC.

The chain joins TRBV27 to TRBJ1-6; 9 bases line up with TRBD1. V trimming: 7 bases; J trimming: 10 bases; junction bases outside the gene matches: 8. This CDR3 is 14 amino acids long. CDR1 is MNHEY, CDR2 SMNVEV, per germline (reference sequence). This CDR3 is CASTRTGETSPLHF. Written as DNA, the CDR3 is TGTGCCAGCACTCGGACAGGGGAAACCTCACCCCTCCACTTT.

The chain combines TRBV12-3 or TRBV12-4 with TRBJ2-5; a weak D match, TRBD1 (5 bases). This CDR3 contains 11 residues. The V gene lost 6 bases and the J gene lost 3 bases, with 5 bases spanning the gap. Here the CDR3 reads CASRGEETQYF. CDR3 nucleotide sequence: TGTGCCAGCAGAGGGGAAGAGACCCAGTACTTC.

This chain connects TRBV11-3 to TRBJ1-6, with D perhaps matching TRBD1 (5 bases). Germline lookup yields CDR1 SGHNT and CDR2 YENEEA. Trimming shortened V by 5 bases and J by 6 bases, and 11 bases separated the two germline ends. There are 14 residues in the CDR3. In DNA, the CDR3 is TGTGCCAGCAGCGACTGGACACTTAATTCACCCCTCCACTTT. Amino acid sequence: CASSDWTLNSPLHF. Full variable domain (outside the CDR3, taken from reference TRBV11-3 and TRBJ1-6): EAGVVQSPRYKIIEKKQPVAFWCNPISGHNTLYWYLQNLGQGPELLIRYENEEAVDDSQLPKDRFSAERLKGVDSTLKIQPAELGDSAVYLCASSDWTLNSPLHFGNGTRLTVT.

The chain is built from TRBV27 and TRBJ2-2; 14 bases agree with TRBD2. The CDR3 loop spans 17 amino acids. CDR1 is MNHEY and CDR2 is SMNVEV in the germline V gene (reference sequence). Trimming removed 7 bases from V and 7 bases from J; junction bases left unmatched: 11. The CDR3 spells CASTPRTSGGSGGELFF. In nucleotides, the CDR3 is TGTGCCAGCACCCCACGGACTAGCGGGGGGAGTGGCGGGGAGCTGTTTTTT.

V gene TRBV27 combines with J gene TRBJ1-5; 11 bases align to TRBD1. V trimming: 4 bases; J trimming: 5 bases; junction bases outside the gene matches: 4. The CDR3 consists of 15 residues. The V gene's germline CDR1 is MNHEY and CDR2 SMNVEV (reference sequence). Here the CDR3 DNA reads TGTGCCAGCAGTTCTGTGGGACAGGGGGATCAGCCCCAGCATTTT. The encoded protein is CASSSVGQGDQPQHF.

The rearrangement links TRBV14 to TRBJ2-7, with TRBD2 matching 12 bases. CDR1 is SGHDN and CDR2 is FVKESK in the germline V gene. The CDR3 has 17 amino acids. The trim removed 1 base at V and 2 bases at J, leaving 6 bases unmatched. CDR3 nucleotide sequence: TGTGCCAGCAGCCAAGGAGATGGACTAGCGGGACCCTACGAGCAGTACGTC. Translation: CASSQGDGLAGPYEQYV.

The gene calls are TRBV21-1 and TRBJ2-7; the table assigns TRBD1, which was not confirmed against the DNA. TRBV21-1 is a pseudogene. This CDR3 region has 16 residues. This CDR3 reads CASSERTGLPIYEQYV. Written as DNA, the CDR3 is TGTGCCAGCAGCGAAAGGACAGGGCTCCCCATCTACGAGCAGTACGTC.

The CDR3 loop reads CASSLLSGNYGYTF. The CDR3 nucleotides read TGTGCCAGCAGCTTGTTATCAGGGAACTATGGCTACACCTTC. The rearrangement uses TRBV5-4 and TRBJ1-2; maybe TRBD1 (5 bases). The CDR3 length is 14 residues. The ends were cut back, 1 base at V and 2 bases at J, with 9 bases in the middle. Germline V CDR1 and CDR2: SGHNT, YYREEE (reference sequence).

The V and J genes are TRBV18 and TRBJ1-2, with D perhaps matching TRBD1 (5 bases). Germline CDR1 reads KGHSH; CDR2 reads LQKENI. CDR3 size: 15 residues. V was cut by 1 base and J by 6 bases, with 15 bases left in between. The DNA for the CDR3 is TGTGCCAGCTCACCACGGAGGGCAGGGCTCGATGGCTACACCTTC. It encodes CASSPRRAGLDGYTF.